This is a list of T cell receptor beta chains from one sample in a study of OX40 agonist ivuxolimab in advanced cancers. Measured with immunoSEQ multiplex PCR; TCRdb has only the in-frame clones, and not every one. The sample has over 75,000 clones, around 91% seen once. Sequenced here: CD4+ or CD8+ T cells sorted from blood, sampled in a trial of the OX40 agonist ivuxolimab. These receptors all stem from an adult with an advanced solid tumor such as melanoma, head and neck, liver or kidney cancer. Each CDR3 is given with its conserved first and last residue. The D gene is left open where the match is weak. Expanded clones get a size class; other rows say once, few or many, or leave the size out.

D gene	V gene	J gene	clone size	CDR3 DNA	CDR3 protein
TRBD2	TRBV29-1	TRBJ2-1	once	TGCAGCGTGCGGACTAGCGGGAGTACTGCCTACAATGAGCAGTTCTTC	CSVRTSGSTAYNEQFF
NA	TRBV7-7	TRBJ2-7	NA	TGTGCTAGCAGCTTAGCGGGGGGACAGGGTTCCCCCCTTTACGAGCAGTACTTC	CASSLAGGQGSPLYEQYF
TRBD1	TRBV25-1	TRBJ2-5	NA	TGTGCCAGCAGTGACGGACAGGGGGCAGAGACCCAGTACTTC	CASSDGQGAETQYF
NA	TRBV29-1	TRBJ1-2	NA	TGCAGCGTTGAAGACCTACAGGGAGCGTGGGGCTACACCTTC	CSVEDLQGAWGYTF
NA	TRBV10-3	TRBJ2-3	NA	TGTGCCATCAGTGACACGGGAGTAGCAGATACGCAGTATTTT	CAISDTGVADTQYF
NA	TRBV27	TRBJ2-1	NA	TGTGCCAGCGGCGGGGACTACAATGAGCAGTTCTTC	CASGGDYNEQFF
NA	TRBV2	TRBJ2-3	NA	TGTGCCAGCAGTGAAGGCCTCGGGCAGTACACAGATACGCAGTATTTT	CASSEGLGQYTDTQYF
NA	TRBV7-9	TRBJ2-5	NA	TGTGCCAGCAGCTACTCCCTTGGTTATGGAGAGACCCAGTACTTC	CASSYSLGYGETQYF
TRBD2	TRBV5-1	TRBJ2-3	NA	TGCGCCAGCAGCTTGGAAGCGGGAGGGCCGTTGACGGTAGATACGCAGTATTTT	CASSLEAGGPLTVDTQYF
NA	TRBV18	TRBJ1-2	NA	TGTGCCAGCTCACCACCGTACGGGGGTAACTATGGCTACACCTTC	CASSPPYGGNYGYTF
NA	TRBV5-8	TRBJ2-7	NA	TGTGCCAGCAGCTGGGACGGCTCCTACGAGCAGTACTTC	CASSWDGSYEQYF